This T cell receptor beta chain was sequenced for a study of post-analysis software for immune sequencing data (dated by TCRdb to about 2015). Broadly, across the study: The recorded disease courses included relapsing-remitting, secondary progressive and progressive-relapsing multiple sclerosis, and some patients had no subtype annotation. The multiple sclerosis patient repertoires were compared with 10 to 12 previously published healthy control repertoires from donors aged about 6 to 28 years. A subset of samples was prepared in parallel using single-end sample barcoding, then pooled and co-amplified after Illumina adapter ligation.

General findings and caveats noted by the study authors: Significantly lower normalized Chao1 diversity was found in multiple sclerosis patients than in controls, suggesting substantial peripheral T-cell clonal expansion. The multiple sclerosis patient group was slightly younger than the control group. Patients showed significantly higher frequencies than controls for five TRBV segments, among them TRBV5-6, TRBV5-1 and TRBV20-1. Strong co-clustering of samples prepared in the same batch was shown by direct clustering with F measure, prompting a batch-effect correction.

Taken from cysteine to phenylalanine, the CDR3 has 13 residues. The read is trimmed to its CDR3 DNA, 39 bases read in frame from base 1. The germline V gene yields SQVTM for CDR1 and ANQGSEA for CDR2. Germline trimming: 7 bases from V, 7 bases from J; junction bases outside gene matches: 8. The library relied on PCR. The sequencer was an Illumina HiSeq 2500. Unique molecular identifiers were incorporated into TCR beta cDNA libraries to reduce PCR and sequencing biases. Per 1 to 10 million input T cells, 500,000 or so cDNA molecules were obtained, such that each molecule approximated one T cell. Patient libraries were prepared and sequenced with the same protocol used for the earlier healthy control dataset. Samples belonging to the same batch were prepared together, multiplexed and sequenced on a shared HiSeq lane. Turning to the authors' computational methods: MIGEC was used to process the raw barcoded reads, and molecular identifier groups with only a single read were discarded before consensus assembly and CDR3 extraction. VDJtools was used for post-analysis of the clonotype tables, and diversity was normalized by down-sampling every dataset to the size of the smallest sample. In repertoire overlap clustering, CDR3 amino acid sequences, but not nucleotide sequences, were matched to correct batch-related cross-sample contamination. TCRdb reprocessed the public reads (quality trimming at Q25 with fastp, clone calling with MiXCR) and kept in-frame beta chains. Rows merge per CDR3 protein into single entries with the most common DNA and genes. Clone size and V and J calls follow TCRdb, not the original study. The sample table lists around 770,000 distinct CDR3 sequences, 35% to 55% of them with a count of one. 4.9% of the sample rests with the top ten.

Notes on this clonotype: The target of this receptor is not known. Base qualities are not provided; no much larger clone lies one nucleotide away.

TCR beta repertoires were profiled from peripheral blood of roughly 13 young patients with multiple sclerosis to demonstrate the VDJtools post-analysis software. The multiple sclerosis patients were children and adolescents ranging in age from about 6 to 16 years. Sequencing was performed on blood. The V and J genes are TRBV29-1 and TRBJ2-4; 9 central bases correspond to TRBD1. The sequence derives from a girl aged 10 to 17 with multiple sclerosis. The CDR3: CSAQGQGWNIQYF. The DNA sequence is TGCAGCGCCCAGGGACAGGGTTGGAACATTCAGTACTTC.